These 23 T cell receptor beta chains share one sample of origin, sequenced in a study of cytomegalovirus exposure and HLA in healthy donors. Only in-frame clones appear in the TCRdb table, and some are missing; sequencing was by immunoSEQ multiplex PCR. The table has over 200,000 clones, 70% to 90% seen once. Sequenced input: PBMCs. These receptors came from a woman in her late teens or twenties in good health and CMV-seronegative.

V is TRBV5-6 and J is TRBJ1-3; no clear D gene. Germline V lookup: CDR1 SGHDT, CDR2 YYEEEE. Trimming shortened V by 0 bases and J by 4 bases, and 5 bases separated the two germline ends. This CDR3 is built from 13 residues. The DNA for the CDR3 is TGTGCCAGCAGCTTGGCCCCGGGAAACACCATATATTTT. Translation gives CASSLAPGNTIYF. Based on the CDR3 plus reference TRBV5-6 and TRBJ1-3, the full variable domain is DAGVTQSPTHLIKTRGQQVTLRCSPKSGHDTVSWYQQALGQGPQFIFQYYEEEERQRGNFPDRFSGHQFPNYSSELNVNALLLGDSALYLCASSLAPGNTIYFGEGSWLTVV.

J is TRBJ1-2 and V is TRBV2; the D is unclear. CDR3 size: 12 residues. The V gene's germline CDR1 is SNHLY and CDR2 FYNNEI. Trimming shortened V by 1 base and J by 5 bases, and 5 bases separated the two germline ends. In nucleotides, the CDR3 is TGTGCCAGCAGTGAAGGGGTTTATGGCTACACCTTC. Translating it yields CASSEGVYGYTF.

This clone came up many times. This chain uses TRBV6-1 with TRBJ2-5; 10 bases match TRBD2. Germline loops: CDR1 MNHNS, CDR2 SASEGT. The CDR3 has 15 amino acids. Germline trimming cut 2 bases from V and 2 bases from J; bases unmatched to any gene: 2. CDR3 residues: CASSELAGEQETQYF. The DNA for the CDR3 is TGTGCCAGCAGTGAACTAGCGGGAGAGCAAGAGACCCAGTACTTC.

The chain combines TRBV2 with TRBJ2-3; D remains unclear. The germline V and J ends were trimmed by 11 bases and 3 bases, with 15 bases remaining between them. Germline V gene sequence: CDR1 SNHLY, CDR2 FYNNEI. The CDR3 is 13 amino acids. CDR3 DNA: TGTGCCGCGAAGACGGTGCAAACAGATACGCAGTATTTT. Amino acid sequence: CAAKTVQTDTQYF.

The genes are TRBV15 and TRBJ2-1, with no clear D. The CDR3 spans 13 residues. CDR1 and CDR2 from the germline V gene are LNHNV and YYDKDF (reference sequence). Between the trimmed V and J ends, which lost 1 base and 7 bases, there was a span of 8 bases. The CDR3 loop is CATSRAGVNEQFF. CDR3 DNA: TGTGCCACCAGCAGAGCAGGTGTGAATGAGCAGTTCTTC.

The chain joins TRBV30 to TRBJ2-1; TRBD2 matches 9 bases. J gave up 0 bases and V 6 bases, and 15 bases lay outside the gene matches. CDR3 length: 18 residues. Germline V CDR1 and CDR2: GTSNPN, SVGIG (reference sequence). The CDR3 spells CACRQGLAVRSSYNEQFF. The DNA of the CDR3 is TGTGCCTGCCGGCAGGGACTAGCTGTACGGAGCTCCTACAATGAGCAGTTCTTC.

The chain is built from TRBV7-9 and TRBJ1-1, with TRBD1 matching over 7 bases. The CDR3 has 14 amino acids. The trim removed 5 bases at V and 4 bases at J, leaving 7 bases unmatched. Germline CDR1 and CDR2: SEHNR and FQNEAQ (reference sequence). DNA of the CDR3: TGTGCCAGCAGCGTACAGGGGCAGCTCACTGAAGCTTTCTTT. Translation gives CASSVQGQLTEAFF.

CDR3 nucleotides: TGTGCCAGCAGCCAAAGGGTCAGAGCAACTAATGAAAAACTGTTTTTT. Its protein is CASSQRVRATNEKLFF. The chain carries TRBV14 and TRBJ1-4, with D hard to call. The CDR3 is made up of 16 amino acids. The V gene lost 2 bases and the J gene lost 0 bases, with 10 bases spanning the gap. Germline CDR1 SGHDN, CDR2 FVKESK.

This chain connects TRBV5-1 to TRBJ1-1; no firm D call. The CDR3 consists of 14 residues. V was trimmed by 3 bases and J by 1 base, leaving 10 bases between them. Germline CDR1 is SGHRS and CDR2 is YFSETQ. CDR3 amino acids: CASSSRSRNTEAFF. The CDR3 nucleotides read TGCGCCAGCAGCTCCCGGTCGAGGAACACTGAAGCTTTCTTT.

The CDR3 protein is CASSLGASGVQETQYF. As DNA, the CDR3 is TGTGCCAGCAGCTTAGGGGCTAGCGGGGTACAAGAGACCCAGTACTTC. V and J are TRBV7-2 and TRBJ2-5; TRBD2 agrees at 9 bases. Trimming removed 1 base from V and 2 bases from J; junction bases left unmatched: 5. The germline V gene encodes CDR1 SGHTA and CDR2 FQGNSA. The CDR3 covers 16 residues.

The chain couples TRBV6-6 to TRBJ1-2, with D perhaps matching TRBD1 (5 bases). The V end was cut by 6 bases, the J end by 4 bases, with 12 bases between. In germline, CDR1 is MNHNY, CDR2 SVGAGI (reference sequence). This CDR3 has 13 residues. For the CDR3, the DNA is TGTGCCAGCAGCTCGGGACTGATCTATGGCTACACCTTC. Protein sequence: CASSSGLIYGYTF.

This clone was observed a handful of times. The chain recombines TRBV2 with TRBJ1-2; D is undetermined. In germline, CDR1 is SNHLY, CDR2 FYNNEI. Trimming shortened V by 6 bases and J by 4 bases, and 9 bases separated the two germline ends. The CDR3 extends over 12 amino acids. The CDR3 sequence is CASRPKGYGYTF. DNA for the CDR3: TGTGCCAGCAGACCTAAGGGCTATGGCTACACCTTC.

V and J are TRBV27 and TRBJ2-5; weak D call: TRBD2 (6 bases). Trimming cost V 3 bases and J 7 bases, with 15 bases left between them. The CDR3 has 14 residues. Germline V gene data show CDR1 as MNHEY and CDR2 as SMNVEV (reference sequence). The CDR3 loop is CASSLSGGTGTQYF. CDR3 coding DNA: TGTGCCAGCAGTTTGAGCGGCGGGACCGGGACCCAGTACTTC.

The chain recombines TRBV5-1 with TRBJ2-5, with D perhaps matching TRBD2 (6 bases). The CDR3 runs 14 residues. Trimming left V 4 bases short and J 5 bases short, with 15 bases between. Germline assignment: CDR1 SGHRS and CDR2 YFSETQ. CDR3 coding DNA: TGCGCCAGCAGCCCCAGGGAGGCCAAGGAGACCCAGTACTTC. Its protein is CASSPREAKETQYF.

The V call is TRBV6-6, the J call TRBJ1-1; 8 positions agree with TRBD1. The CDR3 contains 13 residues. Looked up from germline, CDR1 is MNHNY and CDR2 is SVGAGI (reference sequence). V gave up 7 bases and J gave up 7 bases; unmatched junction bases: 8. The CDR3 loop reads CASIPTGAGEAFF. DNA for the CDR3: TGTGCCAGCATTCCGACAGGGGCTGGTGAAGCTTTCTTT.

The CDR3 sequence is CASSQGNEKLFF. The DNA of the CDR3 is TGTGCCAGCAGCCAGGGAAATGAAAAACTGTTTTTT. V gene TRBV28 combines with J gene TRBJ1-4; D perhaps matches TRBD1 (5 bases). The germline V and J ends were trimmed by 6 bases and 5 bases, with 7 bases remaining between them. CDR1 and CDR2 (germline): MDHEN, SYDVKM. The CDR3 has 12 amino acids.

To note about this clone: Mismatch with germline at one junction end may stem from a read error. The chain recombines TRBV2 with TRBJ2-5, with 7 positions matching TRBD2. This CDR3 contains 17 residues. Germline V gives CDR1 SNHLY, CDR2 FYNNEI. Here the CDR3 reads CASSEALSAGVQGTQYF. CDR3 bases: TGTGCCAGCAGTGAAGCGCTGAGTGCGGGGGTCCAAGGGACCCAGTACTTC.

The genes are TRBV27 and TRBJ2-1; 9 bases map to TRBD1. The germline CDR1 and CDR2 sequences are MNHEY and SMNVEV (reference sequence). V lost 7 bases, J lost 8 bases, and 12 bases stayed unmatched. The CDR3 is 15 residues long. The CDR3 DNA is TGTGCCAGCATCTCCGGGACAGGGAGGGAACATGAGCAGTTCTTC. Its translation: CASISGTGREHEQFF.

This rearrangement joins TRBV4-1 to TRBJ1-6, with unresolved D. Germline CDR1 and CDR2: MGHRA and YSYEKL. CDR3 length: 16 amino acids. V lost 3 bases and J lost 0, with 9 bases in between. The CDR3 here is CASSQQEYSYNSPLHF. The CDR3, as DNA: TGCGCCAGCAGCCAGCAGGAATACTCCTATAATTCACCCCTCCACTTT.

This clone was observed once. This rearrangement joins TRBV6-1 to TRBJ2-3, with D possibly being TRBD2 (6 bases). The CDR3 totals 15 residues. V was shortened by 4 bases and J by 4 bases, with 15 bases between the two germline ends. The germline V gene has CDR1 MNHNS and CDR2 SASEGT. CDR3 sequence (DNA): TGTGCCAGCAGTGGCGGGACCGCCCGGGCAGATACGCAGTATTTT. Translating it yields CASSGGTARADTQYF.

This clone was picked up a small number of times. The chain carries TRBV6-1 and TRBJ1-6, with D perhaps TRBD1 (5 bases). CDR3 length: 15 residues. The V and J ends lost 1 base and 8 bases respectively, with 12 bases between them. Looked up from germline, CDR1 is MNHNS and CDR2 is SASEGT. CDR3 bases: TGTGCCAGCAGTGAAGGGAGGGGTGGGGATTCACCCCTCCACTTT. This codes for CASSEGRGGDSPLHF.

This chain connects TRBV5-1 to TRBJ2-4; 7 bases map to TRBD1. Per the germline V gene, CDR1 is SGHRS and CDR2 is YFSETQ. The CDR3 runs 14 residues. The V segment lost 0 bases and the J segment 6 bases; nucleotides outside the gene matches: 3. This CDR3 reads CASSLGQGGNIQYF. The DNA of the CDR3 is TGCGCCAGCAGCTTGGGACAGGGTGGAAACATTCAGTACTTC. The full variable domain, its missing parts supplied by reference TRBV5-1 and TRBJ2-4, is KAGVTQTPRYLIKTRGQQVTLSCSPISGHRSVSWYQQTPGQGLQFLFEYFSETQRNKGNFPGRFSGRQFSNSRSEMNVSTLELGDSALYLCASSLGQGGNIQYFGAGTRLSVL.

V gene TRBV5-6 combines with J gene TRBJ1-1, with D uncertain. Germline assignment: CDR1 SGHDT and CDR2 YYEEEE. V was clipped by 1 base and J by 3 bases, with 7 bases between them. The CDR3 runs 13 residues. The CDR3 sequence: CASSLFSDTEAFF. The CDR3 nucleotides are TGTGCCAGCAGCTTGTTTAGTGACACTGAAGCTTTCTTT.